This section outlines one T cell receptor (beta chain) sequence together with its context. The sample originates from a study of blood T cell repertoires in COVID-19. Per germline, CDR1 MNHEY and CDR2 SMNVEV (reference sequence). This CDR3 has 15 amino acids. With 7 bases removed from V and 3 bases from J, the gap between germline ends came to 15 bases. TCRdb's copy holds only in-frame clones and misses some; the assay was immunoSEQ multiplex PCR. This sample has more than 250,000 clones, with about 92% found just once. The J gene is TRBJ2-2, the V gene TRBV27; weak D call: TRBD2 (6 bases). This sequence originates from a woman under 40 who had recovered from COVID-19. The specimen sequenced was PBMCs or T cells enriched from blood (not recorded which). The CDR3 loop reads CASNPSAIYTGELFF. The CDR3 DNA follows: TGTGCCAGCAATCCTAGCGCCATTTACACCGGGGAGCTGTTTTTT.